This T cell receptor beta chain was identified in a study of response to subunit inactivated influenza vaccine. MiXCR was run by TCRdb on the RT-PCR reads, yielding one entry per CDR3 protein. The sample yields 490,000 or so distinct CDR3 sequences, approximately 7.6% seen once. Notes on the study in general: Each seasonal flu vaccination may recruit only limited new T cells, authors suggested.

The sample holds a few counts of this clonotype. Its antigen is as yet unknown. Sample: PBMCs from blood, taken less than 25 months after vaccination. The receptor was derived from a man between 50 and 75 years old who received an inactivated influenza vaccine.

The CDR3 protein is CASSQQPGLGNQETQYF. The CDR3 nucleotides read TGTGCCAGCAGCCAACAGCCGGGACTAGGGAACCAAGAGACCCAGTACTTC. V usage is TRBV5-5 and J usage is TRBJ2-5; TRBD2 agrees at 8 bases. The V gene's germline CDR1 is SGHKS and CDR2 YYEKEE (reference sequence). V shed 4 bases and J 0 bases; nucleotides not matched to a gene: 11. The CDR3 spans 17 residues.